Sequencing of this T cell receptor (beta chain) was carried out in a study of early T cells in non-severe SARS-CoV-2 infection. Study context: Whole-blood bulk RNA, unsorted, was sequenced, and chains were unpaired.

TCRdb re-derived calls from the 5' RACE reads in MiXCR, one entry per CDR3 protein. The sample has 30,000 to 45,000 distinct CDR3 sequences; 9.9% are singletons. This clonotype has only a few counts. Trimming removed 2 bases at V and 1 base at J, with 11 bases between. There are 15 residues in the CDR3. Germline V CDR1 and CDR2: SEHNR, FQNEAQ (reference sequence). What was sequenced was whole blood. The chain is built from TRBV7-9 and TRBJ1-1; a possible D gene is TRBD1 (6 bases). The sequence was collected from an adult who was a healthcare worker with PCR-confirmed SARS-CoV-2 infection or an uninfected control (not recorded which). Written as DNA, the CDR3 is TGTGCCAGCAGCTTATTTACGGGACAGAACACTGAAGCTTTCTTT. Translation gives CASSLFTGQNTEAFF.